This T cell receptor (beta chain) stems from a study of shared clonotypes between healthy human individuals (dated by TCRdb to 2020 to 2022). For context, the study as a whole: A couple of women and a few men aged 18 to 49 years were included in the cohort. For each donor, CD4 naive and CD4 memory were each given three plates, CD8 naive was given two plates, and CD8 memory was given one plate. To estimate repertoire size and how much clonotypes are shared between individuals, the study performed deep sequencing of blood TCR repertoires from 4 to 6 healthy adults. Libraries were prepared and TCR repertoires were sequenced by different laboratories using diverse techniques, in order to increase sequencing depth and limit assay-specific biases. Between about 0.8 and 9 billion PBMCs per donor were obtained by leukapheresis. Overall study outcomes, separate from this receptor: Pairwise subsampling indicated that sequencing depth was expected to affect the degree of clonotype sharing among donors. Estimated clonotype richness was generally larger for naive than for memory subsets. Because the study included only a small number of donors, the genetic and exposure-history diversity represented was limited. Sampling was restricted to blood, and TCR repertoires in tissues likely differ from the TCR repertoires found in blood. Rarefaction of sorted-subset datasets indicated incomplete sequencing despite the large sequencing depth. Compared with non-shared clonotypes, the clonotypes found in all four sorted-subset donors had higher generation probabilities. Sharing across a few donors was observed for roughly 5% of naive CD4, 3% to 3.5% of naive CD8, around 2.5% of memory CD4, and around 0.44% of memory CD8 clonotypes.

For this chain, trimming is 6 bases at the V end and 4 bases at the J end, and the number of junction bases without a gene match is 5. Measured from the cysteine to the phenylalanine, the CDR3 is 15 residues long. Only the CDR3 DNA is retained, 45 bases long and in frame from the first base. For CDR1 and CDR2, the germline V gene lists MDHEN and SYDVKM. Donors were healthy HIV-negative adults with no recently reported acute infections or vaccinations. Every donor was a Caucasian adult living in Nashville, Tennessee, USA. CD4+ T cells were enriched by magnetic negative selection; naive cells were then positively selected on CD45RA, and the negative fraction formed the memory subset. Blood was collected by leukapheresis, and PBMCs were isolated by Ficoll-Histopaque density gradient centrifugation and then cryopreserved in liquid nitrogen vapor phase. Analytical flow cytometry was used to check the purity and quantity of each magnetically sorted T cell population. Each sorted fraction had its genomic DNA isolated and then quantified by UV absorbance on a Nanodrop 2000c.

Remarks on this clone: What this receptor recognizes is not known. No base qualities exist here, and no much larger clone lies one base off it.

Using the deep immunoSEQ assay, multiplex PCR amplified TCR CDR3 regions from genomic DNA. Genomic DNA extracted from each cell subset was distributed evenly over all wells of several immunoSEQ 96-well plates, and each plate served as one replicate. For sorted subsets, each replicate PCR was loaded with about 0.2 ug genomic DNA, equivalent to 30,000 or so T cell genomes. Purified libraries were quantified with a Qubit 3.0 fluorometer, sized on a Bioanalyzer 2100, and re-quantified with the KAPA Library Quantification kit. Every immunoSEQ 96-well plate was sequenced on a dedicated single-read 150-cycle Illumina NextSeq 550 flow cell. Under the source paper's analysis protocol: The immunoSEQ output contained only junctional sequences without quality scores, so filtering could not match that applied to full-length reads. To assign V/J genes and CDR3, sequences were annotated using PyIR, a Python wrapper for IgBLAST v1.9, with IMGT germline references. Any read was removed if the V/J assignment was weak (E-value above 1e-6), the CDR3 was missing, or the read contained stop codons, out-of-frame junctions, or ambiguous translated residues. V3J clonotypes were defined by identical inferred V gene, J gene, and CDR3 amino acid sequence. Percentage overlap between repertoires was calculated by dividing the number of shared unique clonotypes by the size of the smaller repertoire. Repertoire richness was assessed with RTK rarefaction, the Chao1 estimator, and Recon v2.1 estimates of unobserved clonotypes. Generation probabilities were computed with OLGA for all TCRbeta clonotypes obtained by the gDNA method from several donors. TCRdb took over this immuneACCESS table, retaining in-frame rearrangements with V and J assigned. Such tables are incomplete; in checked studies, under half of the missing clones stem from an unresolved V gene, and the remainder is unexplained. That table is the source of V, J and clone size, and D and trimming were worked out from the DNA. Within this sample are about 2.3 million clones, with less than 95% of them counted one time only. The ten top clones hold around 0.4% of the sample.

The sequenced sample consisted of naive CD4+ T cells from PBMCs. The sample's cell subset or site label, in plain terms: CD45RA+ positively selected. The clonotype comes from a young man in good health. Some clones in this sample may be carry-over from other donors' samples. The chain couples TRBV28 to TRBJ2-2; 10 bases in the middle match TRBD1. The DNA sequence follows: TGTGCCAGCAGGGTCCGGGACAGGGGCACCGGGGAGCTGTTTTTT. It translates to CASRVRDRGTGELFF.